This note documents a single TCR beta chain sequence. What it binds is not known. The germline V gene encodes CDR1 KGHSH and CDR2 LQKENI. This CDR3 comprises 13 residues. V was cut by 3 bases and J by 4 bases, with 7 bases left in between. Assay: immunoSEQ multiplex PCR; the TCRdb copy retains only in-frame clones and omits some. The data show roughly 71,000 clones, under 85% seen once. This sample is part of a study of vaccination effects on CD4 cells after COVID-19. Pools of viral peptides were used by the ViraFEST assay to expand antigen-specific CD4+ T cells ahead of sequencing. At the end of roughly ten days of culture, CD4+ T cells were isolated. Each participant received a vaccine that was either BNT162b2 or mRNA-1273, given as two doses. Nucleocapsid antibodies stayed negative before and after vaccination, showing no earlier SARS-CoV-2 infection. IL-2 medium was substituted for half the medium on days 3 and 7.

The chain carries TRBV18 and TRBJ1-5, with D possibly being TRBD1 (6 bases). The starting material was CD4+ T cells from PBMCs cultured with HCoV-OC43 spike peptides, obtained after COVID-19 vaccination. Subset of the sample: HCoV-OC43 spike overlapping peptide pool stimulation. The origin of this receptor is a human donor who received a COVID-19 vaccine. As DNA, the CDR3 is TGTGCCAGCTCACCCGACAGGAATCAGCCCCAGCATTTT. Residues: CASSPDRNQPQHF.